This entry concerns a single TCR beta chain. The data originate from a study of blood T cell repertoires in COVID-19. About the research overall: Specimens from acute and convalescent COVID-19 originated in the United States, Italy and Spain. T cells, B-cell-depleted T cells, or PBMCs provided the cDNA or gDNA that served as material.

Methods used by the authors: From reference gene primer amplification, estimates of nucleated cell counts were derived. The assay was immunoSEQ multiplex PCR, and TCRdb's table has in-frame clones only and misses some. The DNA was the basis for D and trimming; V, J and clone size are from that table. The repertoire holds under 250,000 clones, with 75% to 85% as singletons. The CDR3 spans 15 residues. Per germline, CDR1 MNHNY and CDR2 SVGAGI (reference sequence). The ends were cut back, 3 bases at V and 4 bases at J, with 16 bases in the middle. This receptor was identified in a woman between 35 and 50 years old with COVID-19, enrolled during active disease. Sequencing used peripheral blood. The chain joins TRBV6-6 to TRBJ2-7, with D perhaps matching TRBD2 (5 bases). CDR3: CASSYDLEVLYEQYF. The CDR3 region has the DNA TGTGCCAGCAGTTATGACTTGGAGGTATTATACGAGCAGTACTTC.